The clone carrying this T cell receptor beta chain showed up just a few times. Its antigen is currently unknown. The CDR3 runs to 14 residues. With 3 bases clipped from V and 6 bases from J, the junction kept 8 bases outside the gene matches. Germline CDR1 and CDR2: SGDLS and YYNGEE. Each CDR3 protein is one row after TCRdb ran MiXCR on the 5' RACE reads. The sample lists 100,000 to 140,000 distinct CDR3 sequences; approximately 15% were seen once. These data are taken from a study of T-cell memory formation after mild COVID-19. The study, taken as a whole, reports: Some responding clones appeared in pre-infection memory, suggesting cross-reactive memory joined.

The clonotype was recovered from a man in his late teens or twenties who had mild COVID-19 (a few samples of this study predate the infection). Cell type and time point are not known. This sequence joins TRBV9 and TRBJ2-5, with 7 bases that match TRBD1. The specimen was PBMCs or a T cell subset sorted from them (not recorded which). For the CDR3, the DNA is TGTGCCAGCAGCGAAACAGGGGCGGTAAAGACCCAGTACTTC. Translation: CASSETGAVKTQYF.